This T cell receptor beta chain emerged from a study of shared clonotypes between healthy human individuals. A deep-level run was used for the assay. The table came from immunoSEQ multiplex PCR; TCRdb's copy has only in-frame clones and leaves some out. The sample includes about 680,000 clones, about three quarters of them seen just once. Everyone who donated was a Caucasian adult who lived in Nashville, Tennessee. Naive CD4+ cells were CD45RA-selected; the remaining cells were memory. The CDR3 is 12 amino acids. Trimming pared 3 bases from V and 9 bases from J, leaving 9 bases between. Germline V gene sequence: CDR1 SNHLY, CDR2 FYNNEI.

The receptor was isolated from a woman in her 30s in good health. The chain joins TRBV2 to TRBJ1-5, with D unresolved. The specimen was memory CD4+ T cells sorted from blood. Subset denoted: CD45RA-negative fraction. The DNA for the CDR3 is TGTGCCAGCAGTGAGAACTGGGGGCCCCAGCATTTT. Residues: CASSENWGPQHF.